The following is a T cell receptor (beta chain) sequence with its context. Its matching antigen is unknown. The sample belongs to a study of tumor-infiltrating lymphocytes in localized non-small cell lung cancer. Study observations and caveats: Tumors had more T cell infiltration than uninvolved lung, per TCRbeta sequencing and CD3 counts. IM1 and IM2 tumors showed no difference in T-cell fraction.

The assay was immunoSEQ multiplex PCR, and TCRdb's table has in-frame clones only and misses some. This sample has about 12,000 clones, with approximately 80% found just once. The germline CDR1 and CDR2 sequences are SGHTA and FQGNSA. The CDR3 contains 14 residues. V was pared by 6 bases and J by 7 bases, with 7 bases of the junction left unmatched. The TCR originated in a human donor with non-small cell lung cancer. The chain is built from TRBV7-2 and TRBJ1-4; 8 bases agree with TRBD1. The sequenced material came from lung tumor tissue. The CDR3 nucleotides read TGTGCCAGCAGGCCAGGGGGCGCTTTTGAAAAACTGTTTTTT. It codes for CASRPGGAFEKLFF. Using reference TRBV7-2 and TRBJ1-4 for the parts outside the CDR3, the full variable domain is GAGVSQSPSNKVTEKGKDVELRCDPISGHTALYWYRQSLGQGLEFLIYFQGNSAPDKSGLPSDRFSAERTGGSVSTLTIQRTQQEDSAVYLCASRPGGAFEKLFFGSGTQLSVL.